The subject of this entry is one TCR beta chain. Its cognate antigen is unknown. These data are taken from a study of cytomegalovirus exposure and HLA in healthy donors. This CDR3 spans 12 amino acids. V shed 6 bases and J shed 4 bases, with 9 bases lying between them. Per germline, CDR1 PRHDT and CDR2 FYEKMQ (reference sequence). PCR primers comprised 60 Vbeta and 13 Jbeta primers. Here immunoSEQ multiplex PCR was the method, and the copy in TCRdb shows in-frame clones only, minus some. The sample has over 150,000 clones, 70% to 80% seen once; the top ten hold more than 3%. General study findings and limits: Within an earlier analysis, most TCR beta V segments proved productive either about 90% or about 30% of the time.

The V call is TRBV13, the J call TRBJ1-1; TRBD1 might be the D (6 bases). Sequenced: PBMCs. The clonotype comes from a woman aged 60-70 years in good health and CMV-seropositive. CDR3 sequence reads: CASRTGSTEAFF. CDR3 coding DNA: TGTGCCAGCAGAACAGGGAGCACTGAAGCTTTCTTT. The variable domain in full, with the rest retrieved from reference TRBV13 and TRBJ1-1, is AAGVIQSPRHLIKEKRETATLKCYPIPRHDTVYWYQQGPGQDPQFLISFYEKMQSDKGSIPDRFSAQQFSDYHSELNMSSLELGDSALYFCASRTGSTEAFFGQGTRLTVV.